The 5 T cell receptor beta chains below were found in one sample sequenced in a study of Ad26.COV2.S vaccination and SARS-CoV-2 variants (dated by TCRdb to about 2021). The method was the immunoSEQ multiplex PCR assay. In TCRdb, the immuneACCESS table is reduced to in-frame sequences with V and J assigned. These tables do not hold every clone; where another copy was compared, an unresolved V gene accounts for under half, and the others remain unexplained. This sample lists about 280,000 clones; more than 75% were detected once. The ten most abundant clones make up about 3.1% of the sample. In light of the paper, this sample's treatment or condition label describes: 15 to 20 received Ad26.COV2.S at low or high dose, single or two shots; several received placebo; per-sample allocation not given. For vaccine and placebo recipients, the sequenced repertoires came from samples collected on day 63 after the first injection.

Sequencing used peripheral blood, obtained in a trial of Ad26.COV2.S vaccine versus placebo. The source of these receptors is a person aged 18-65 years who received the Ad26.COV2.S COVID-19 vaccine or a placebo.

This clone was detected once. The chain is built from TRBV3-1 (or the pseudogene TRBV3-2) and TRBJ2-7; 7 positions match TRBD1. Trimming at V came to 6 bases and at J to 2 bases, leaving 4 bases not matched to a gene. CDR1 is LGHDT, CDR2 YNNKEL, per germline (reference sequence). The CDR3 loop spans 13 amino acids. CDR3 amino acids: CASSQGTAYEQYF. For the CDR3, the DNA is TGTGCCAGCAGTCAGGGGACAGCCTACGAGCAGTACTTC.

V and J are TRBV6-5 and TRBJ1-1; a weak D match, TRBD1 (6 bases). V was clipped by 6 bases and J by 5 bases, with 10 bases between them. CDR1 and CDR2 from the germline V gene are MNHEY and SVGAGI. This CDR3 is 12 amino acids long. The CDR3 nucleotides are TGTGCCAGCAGCTACAGGGTTACTGAAGCTTTCTTT. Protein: CASSYRVTEAFF.

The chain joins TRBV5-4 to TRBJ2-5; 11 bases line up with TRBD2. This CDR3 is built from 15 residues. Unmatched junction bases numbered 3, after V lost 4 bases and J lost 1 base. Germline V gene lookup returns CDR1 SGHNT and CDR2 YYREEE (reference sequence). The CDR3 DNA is TGTGCCAGCAGCCCTAGCGGGGGGCCCCAAGAGACCCAGTACTTC. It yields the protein CASSPSGGPQETQYF.

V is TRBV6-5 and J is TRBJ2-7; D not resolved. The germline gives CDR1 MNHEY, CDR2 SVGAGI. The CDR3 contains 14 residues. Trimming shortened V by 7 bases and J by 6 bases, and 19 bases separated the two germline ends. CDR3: CASTEPEPTGEQYF. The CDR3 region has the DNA TGTGCCAGCACAGAACCCGAGCCGACCGGCGAGCAGTACTTC.

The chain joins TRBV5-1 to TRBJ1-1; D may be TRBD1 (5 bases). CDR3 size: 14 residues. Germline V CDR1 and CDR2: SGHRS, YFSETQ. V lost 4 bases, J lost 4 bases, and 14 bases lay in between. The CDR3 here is CASSGSGQVTEAFF. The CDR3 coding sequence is TGCGCCAGCAGCGGGTCGGGGCAGGTCACTGAAGCTTTCTTT.